Listed below are T cell receptor beta chains from one sample, sequenced in a study of T-cell memory formation after mild COVID-19. TCRdb re-analysed the 5' RACE reads in MiXCR, keeping a single row per CDR3 protein. The table lists 550,000 to 650,000 distinct CDR3 sequences, roughly 17% of them singletons. Sequencing was done on a sample of PBMCs or a T cell subset sorted from them (not recorded which). The receptor set was obtained from an adult woman who had mild COVID-19 (a few samples of this study predate the infection). Cell type and time point are not known. Each CDR3 is given with its conserved first and last residue. Each record gives: D gene, CDR3 length, clone size, V gene, J gene, CDR3 DNA, CDR3 protein. D genes are given only for firm matches. Not all rows give a size; the values are once, few, many and, for expanded clones, a class.

NA,14,once,TRBV20-1,TRBJ2-5,TGCAGTGCTCAACCCGGGGCAGGCCAAGAGACCCAGTACTTC,CSAQPGAGQETQYF
TRBD1,15,few,TRBV24-1,TRBJ1-2,TGTGCCACCAGTGACGTATCAGGGGGCGCCTATGGCTACACCTTC,CATSDVSGGAYGYTF
NA,13,few,TRBV9,TRBJ2-2,TGTGCCAGCAGCGTAGGGCTTACCGGGGAGCTGTTTTTT,CASSVGLTGELFF
NA,16,many,TRBV28,TRBJ2-7,TGTGCCAGCAGCCCTGGATTGGGGGTGAGCCCCTACGAGCAGTACTTC,CASSPGLGVSPYEQYF
TRBD2,16,NA,TRBV7-6,TRBJ2-7,TGTGCCAGCAGCCCCTTGGGAGGGTTGAGCTCCTACGAGCAGTACTTC,CASSPLGGLSSYEQYF
TRBD2,14,NA,TRBV6-1,TRBJ2-3,TGTGCCAGCCTGAGCGGGGGGGGCACAGATACGCAGTATTTT,CASLSGGGTDTQYF
NA,11,NA,TRBV12-3/TRBV12-4,TRBJ2-1,TGTGCCAGCAGCACTAGACCGGAGCAGTTCTTC,CASSTRPEQFF
NA,17,few,TRBV5-1,TRBJ1-3,TGCGCCAGCAGTAGGGACACCATGTCTAGCTCTGGAAACACCATATATTTT,CASSRDTMSSSGNTIYF
NA,13,NA,TRBV24-1,TRBJ2-1,TGTGCCACCAGTGTGGCAGGGAATTTTGAGCAGTTCTTC,CATSVAGNFEQFF
TRBD2,15,NA,TRBV10-3,TRBJ2-7,TGTGCCATCAGGGGACTAGCGGGAGCAACGTACGAGCAGTACTTC,CAIRGLAGATYEQYF
NA,15,NA,TRBV7-3,TRBJ2-2,TGTGCCAGCAGCCCAAACCCCCAAGTCACCGGGGAGCTGTTTTTT,CASSPNPQVTGELFF
TRBD1,18,few,TRBV23-1,TRBJ1-1,TGCGCCAGCAGTCAATCGGACAGGGGGCGAAAGATGAACACTGAAGCTTTCTTT,CASSQSDRGRKMNTEAFF
TRBD1,14,NA,TRBV7-2,TRBJ1-1,TGTGCCAGCAGCGCGAGACAGGGTCGCACTGAAGCTTTCTTT,CASSARQGRTEAFF
TRBD2,16,NA,TRBV6-1,TRBJ2-1,TGTGCCAGCAGTCTGACTAGCGGGGGAGTCAAGGCTGAGCAGTTCTTC,CASSLTSGGVKAEQFF
NA,15,NA,TRBV12-3/TRBV12-4,TRBJ1-1,TGTGCCAGCAGAAGGCTACTTTCAGGGTCCACTGAAGCTTTCTTT,CASRRLLSGSTEAFF
NA,14,NA,TRBV2,TRBJ2-1,TGTGTCAGCAAAGGGGGGGGCCTCTACAATGAGCAGTTCTTC,CVSKGGGLYNEQFF
NA,14,NA,TRBV10-3,TRBJ1-4,TGTGCCATCAGGCGGGACGCAACTAATGAAAAACTGTTTTTT,CAIRRDATNEKLFF
NA,15,NA,TRBV11-1,TRBJ2-1,TGTGCCAGCAGTTACACCCGGGACTTTTACAATGAGCAGTTCTTC,CASSYTRDFYNEQFF
NA,17,NA,TRBV6-5,TRBJ1-2,TGTGCCAGCAGTTATAGGGCCATATTCACAGGGAGAGATGGCTACACCTTC,CASSYRAIFTGRDGYTF
NA,18,few,TRBV4-1,TRBJ2-7,TGCGCCAGCAGCCAAGGTGCATCCGGCCCTACGACATCCTACGAGCAGTACTTC,CASSQGASGPTTSYEQYF
NA,13,few,TRBV5-5,TRBJ2-3,TGTGCCAGCAGCTTGGAGTGGCCAGATACGCAGTATTTT,CASSLEWPDTQYF
TRBD2,15,once,TRBV12-3/TRBV12-4,TRBJ2-3,TGTGCCAGTCTTCGGGGGGGGTCCGTCACAGATACGCAGTATTTT,CASLRGGSVTDTQYF
NA,13,few,TRBV4-1,TRBJ1-5,TGCGCCAGCAGCCGGGCAGCGAATCAGCCCCAGCATTTT,CASSRAANQPQHF